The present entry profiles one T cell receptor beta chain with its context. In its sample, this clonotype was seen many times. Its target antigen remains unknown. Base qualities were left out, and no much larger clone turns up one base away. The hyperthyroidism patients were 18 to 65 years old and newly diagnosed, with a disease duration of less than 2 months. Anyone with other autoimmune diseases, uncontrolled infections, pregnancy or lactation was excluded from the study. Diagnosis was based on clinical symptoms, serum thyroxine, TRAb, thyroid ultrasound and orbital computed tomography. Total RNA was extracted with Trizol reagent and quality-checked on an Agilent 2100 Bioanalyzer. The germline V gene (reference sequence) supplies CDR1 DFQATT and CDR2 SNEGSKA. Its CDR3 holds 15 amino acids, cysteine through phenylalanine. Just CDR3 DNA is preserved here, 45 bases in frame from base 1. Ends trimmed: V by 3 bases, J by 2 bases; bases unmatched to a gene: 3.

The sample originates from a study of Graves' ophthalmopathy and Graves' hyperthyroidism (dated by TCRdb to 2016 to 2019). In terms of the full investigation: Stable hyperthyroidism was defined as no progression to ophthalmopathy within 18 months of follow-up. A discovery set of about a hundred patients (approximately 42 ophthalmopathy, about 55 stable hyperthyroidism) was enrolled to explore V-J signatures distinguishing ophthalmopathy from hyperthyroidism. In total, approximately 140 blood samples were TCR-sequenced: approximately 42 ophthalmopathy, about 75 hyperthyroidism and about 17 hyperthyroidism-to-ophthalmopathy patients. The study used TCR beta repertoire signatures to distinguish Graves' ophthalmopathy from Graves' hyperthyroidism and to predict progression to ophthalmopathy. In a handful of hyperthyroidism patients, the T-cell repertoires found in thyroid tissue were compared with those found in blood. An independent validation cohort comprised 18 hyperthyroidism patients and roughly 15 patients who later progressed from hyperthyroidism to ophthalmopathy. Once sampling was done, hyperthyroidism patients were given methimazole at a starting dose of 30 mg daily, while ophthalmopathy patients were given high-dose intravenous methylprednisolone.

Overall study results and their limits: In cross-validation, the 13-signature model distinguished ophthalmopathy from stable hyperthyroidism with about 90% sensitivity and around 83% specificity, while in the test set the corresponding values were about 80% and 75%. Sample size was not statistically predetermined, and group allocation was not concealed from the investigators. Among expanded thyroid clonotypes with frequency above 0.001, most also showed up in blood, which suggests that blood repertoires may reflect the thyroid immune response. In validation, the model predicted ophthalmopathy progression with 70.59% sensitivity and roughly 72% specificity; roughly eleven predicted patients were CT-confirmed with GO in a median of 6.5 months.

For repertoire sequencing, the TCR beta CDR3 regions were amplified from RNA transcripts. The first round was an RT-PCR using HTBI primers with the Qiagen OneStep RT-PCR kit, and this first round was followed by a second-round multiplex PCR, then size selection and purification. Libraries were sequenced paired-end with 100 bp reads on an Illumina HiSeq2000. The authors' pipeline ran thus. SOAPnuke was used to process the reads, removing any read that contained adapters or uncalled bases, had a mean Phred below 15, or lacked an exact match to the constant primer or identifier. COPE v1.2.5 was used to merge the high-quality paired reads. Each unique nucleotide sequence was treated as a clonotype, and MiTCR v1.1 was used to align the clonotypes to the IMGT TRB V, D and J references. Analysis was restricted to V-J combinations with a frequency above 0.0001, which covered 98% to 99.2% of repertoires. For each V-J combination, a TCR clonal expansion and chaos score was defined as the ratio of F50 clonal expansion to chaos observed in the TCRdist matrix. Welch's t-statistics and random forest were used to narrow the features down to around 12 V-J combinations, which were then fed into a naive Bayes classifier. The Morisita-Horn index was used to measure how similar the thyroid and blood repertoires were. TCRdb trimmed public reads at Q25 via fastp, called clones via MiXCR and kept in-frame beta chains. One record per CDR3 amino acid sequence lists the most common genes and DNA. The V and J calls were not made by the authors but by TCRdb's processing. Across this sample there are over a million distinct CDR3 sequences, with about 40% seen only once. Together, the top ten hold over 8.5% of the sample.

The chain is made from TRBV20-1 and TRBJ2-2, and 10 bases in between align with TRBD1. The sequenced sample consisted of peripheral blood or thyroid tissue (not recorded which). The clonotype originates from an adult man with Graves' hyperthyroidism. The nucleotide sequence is TGCAGTGCTAGCAGACAGGGGGCAAACACCGGGGAGCTGTTTTTT. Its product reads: CSASRQGANTGELFF.